This T cell receptor beta chain comes out of a study of shared clonotypes between healthy human individuals (dated by TCRdb to 2020 to 2021). Regarding the research as a whole: Three men and a couple of women, aged 18 to 49 years, made up the cohort. Leukapheresis yielded between about 0.9 and 8.9 billion PBMCs per donor. To estimate repertoire size and how much clonotypes are shared between individuals, the study performed deep sequencing of blood TCR repertoires from about 5 healthy adults. To increase sequencing depth and limit assay-specific biases, TCR repertoire library preparation and sequencing were carried out by different laboratories using diverse techniques. For each donor, three plates each were used for CD4 naive and CD4 memory, two plates were used for CD8 naive, and one plate was used for CD8 memory. Results and caveats for the whole study, not just this receptor: Sampling was restricted to blood, and TCR repertoires in tissues likely differ from the TCR repertoires found in blood. Naive subsets generally had larger estimated clonotype richness than memory subsets did. Incomplete sequencing was indicated by rarefaction of sorted-subset datasets, despite the large sequencing depth. Because the study included only a small number of donors, the genetic and exposure-history diversity represented was limited. Sharing across several donors was observed for around 5% of naive CD4, over 3% of naive CD8, 2% to 2.5% of memory CD4, and roughly 0.4% of memory CD8 clonotypes. Pairwise subsampling led to the expectation that sequencing depth would affect the degree of clonotype sharing among donors. Higher generation probabilities were observed for clonotypes shared by all four sorted-subset donors than for non-shared clonotypes.

The donors were healthy, HIV-negative adults who had no recently reported acute infections or vaccinations. Only Caucasian adults living in Nashville, Tennessee, USA were represented among the donors. Magnetic negative selection was used to enrich CD4+ T cells, after which naive cells were positively selected on CD45RA and the negative fraction became the memory subset. Blood was collected by leukapheresis, and PBMCs were isolated by Ficoll-Histopaque density gradient centrifugation and then cryopreserved in liquid nitrogen vapor phase. Analytical flow cytometry was used to check the purity and quantity of each magnetically sorted T cell population. Genomic DNA was isolated from every sorted fraction and measured by UV absorbance on a Nanodrop 2000c. Concerning this clone itself: It has no known antigen specificity. No much larger clone exists at a distance of one base, and base qualities are not known.

Using the deep immunoSEQ assay, multiplex PCR amplified TCR CDR3 regions from genomic DNA. Extracted genomic DNA from each cell subset was distributed evenly across all wells of several immunoSEQ 96-well plates, and each plate was treated as a replicate. Each replicate PCR for sorted subsets received around 200 ng genomic DNA, equal to 28,000 or so T cell genomes. Purified libraries were quantified with a Qubit 3.0 fluorometer, sized on a Bioanalyzer 2100, and re-quantified with the KAPA Library Quantification kit. Every immunoSEQ 96-well plate was sequenced on a dedicated single-read 150-cycle Illumina NextSeq 550 flow cell. From the authors' description of their analysis: Because the immunoSEQ output included only junctional sequences and no quality scores, the filtering could not be the same as the filtering used for full-length reads. Sequences were annotated with PyIR, a Python wrapper for IgBLAST v1.9, using IMGT germline references to assign V/J genes and CDR3. Any read was removed if the V/J assignment was weak (E-value above 1e-6), the CDR3 was missing, or the read contained stop codons, out-of-frame junctions, or ambiguous translated residues. V3J clonotypes were defined as sequences sharing an identical inferred V gene, J gene, and CDR3 amino acid sequence. To compute the percentage overlap between repertoires, the number of shared unique clonotypes was divided by the size of the smaller repertoire. Repertoire richness was assessed with RTK rarefaction, the Chao1 estimator, and Recon v2.1 estimates of unobserved clonotypes. Generation probabilities for all TCRbeta clonotypes obtained by the gDNA method from several donors were computed using OLGA. Not all clones reach the TCRdb copy of this immuneACCESS table, which keeps in-frame sequences only. Checked studies attribute under half of the gap to unresolved V genes and leave the rest unexplained. V and J calls and clone size are copied from that table; D and trimming were computed from the DNA. In this sample the table shows approximately 1.5 million clones, 98% of which occur a single time. In total, the top ten clones hold over 0.3% of the sample.

From the cysteine up to the phenylalanine, the CDR3 has a length of 13 residues. The only DNA kept is the CDR3, 39 bases in frame from the first base. V loses 4 bases, J loses 3 bases, and the germline ends lie 11 bases apart. CDR1 and CDR2 were assigned from the germline V gene as SGHTS and YDEGEE. Sequencing was carried out using naive CD4+ T cells sorted from blood. In the paper's terms, the cell subset or site label means: CD45RA+ positively selected. The receptor was isolated from a man in his thirties or forties in good health. The receptor chain draws on TRBV5-8 and TRBJ2-7, with the D segment possibly TRBD1 or TRBD2, each aligning over 5 bases. The DNA is as follows: TGTGCCAGCAGCCGTGGGGGATACTACGAGCAGTACTTC. The encoded protein is CASSRGGYYEQYF.